This TCR beta chain was captured in a study of HIV-infected children after antiretroviral therapy interruption. Across the study: Most participating children were previously exposed to EBV and CMV.

The TCR library was built from RNA with a 3' RACE protocol and unique molecular identifiers. One entry per CDR3 protein, called by TCRdb with MiXCR from the 3' RACE reads. The top ten hold about 1.1% of the sample, which has approximately 89,000 distinct CDR3 sequences, about 7.2% seen once. In its sample, this clonotype was seen a few times. Its antigen is currently unknown. The sample's treatment: PENTA 11 planned treatment interruption arm or continuous ART arm. Sorting from thawed PBMCs isolated naive CD4+ CD45RA+ CD45RO- T cells. Germline CDR1 and CDR2: SNHLY and FYNNEI. The CDR3 loop spans 16 amino acids. The trim removed 5 bases at V and 1 base at J, leaving 9 bases unmatched. Whole-study findings and limits: After treatment interruption started, naive CD4+ CDR3 overlap across time points dropped.

This specimen was CD45RA+ CD4+ T cells from PBMCs, pooled from several time points, taken from a donor given antiretroviral therapy, either interrupted or continuous. Subset specified: naive CD4+ CD45RA+ CD45RO- T cells. The chain has TRBV2 and TRBJ1-1; 8 bases align to TRBD1. This TCR came from a pool of human donors with HIV. The CDR3 protein is CASSRAGGKGNTEAFF. The CDR3 coding sequence is TGTGCCAGCAGTCGGGCAGGGGGCAAAGGGAACACTGAAGCTTTCTTT. Supplemented by reference TRBV2 and TRBJ1-1, the full variable domain reads EPEVTQTPSHQVTQMGQEVILRCVPISNHLYFYWYRQILGQKVEFLVSFYNNEISEKSEIFDDQFSVERPDGSNFTLKIRSTKLEDSAMYFCASSRAGGKGNTEAFFGQGTRLTVV.